Below are 3 T cell receptor beta chains sequenced from a single sample in a study of T cell repertoires and HLA-DP antigens. What these receptors recognize is not known. TCRdb's table, derived via immunoSEQ multiplex PCR, lists solely in-frame clones and lacks some. This sample has some 120,000 clones; about 92% occur once, and the top ten carry about 0.25%. Material for sequencing was CD4+ T cells from PBMCs. The receptor source for this set is a young woman in good health and CMV-seronegative.

J is TRBJ2-3 and V is TRBV20-1; D uncertain. Germline assignment: CDR1 DFQATT and CDR2 SNEGSKA (reference sequence). The CDR3 sequence is 11 residues long. Trimming left V 4 bases short and J 2 bases short, with 4 bases between. CDR3 bases: TGCAGTGCTACCCACACAGATACGCAGTATTTT. It encodes CSATHTDTQYF.

The chain links TRBV23-1 to TRBJ1-1, with D maybe TRBD1 (5 bases). TRBV23-1 is given ORF status, its function remaining uncertain. V was clipped by 0 bases and J by 1 base, with 9 bases between them. The CDR3 totals 15 residues. CDR3 nucleotides: TGCGCCAGCAGTCAATCGGACACGGAGAACACTGAAGCTTTCTTT. Amino acids: CASSQSDTENTEAFF.

The chain couples TRBV11-2 to TRBJ1-3, with D possibly TRBD1 on 6 matching bases. The CDR3 sequence is 17 residues long. Between the trimmed V and J ends, which lost 3 bases and 0 bases, there was a span of 15 bases. Looked up from germline, CDR1 is SGHAT and CDR2 is FQNNGV. The DNA for the CDR3 is TGTGCCAGCAGCTTCTTATCGGGCAGGGGCTCTGGAAACACCATATATTTT. Translated, it gives CASSFLSGRGSGNTIYF.